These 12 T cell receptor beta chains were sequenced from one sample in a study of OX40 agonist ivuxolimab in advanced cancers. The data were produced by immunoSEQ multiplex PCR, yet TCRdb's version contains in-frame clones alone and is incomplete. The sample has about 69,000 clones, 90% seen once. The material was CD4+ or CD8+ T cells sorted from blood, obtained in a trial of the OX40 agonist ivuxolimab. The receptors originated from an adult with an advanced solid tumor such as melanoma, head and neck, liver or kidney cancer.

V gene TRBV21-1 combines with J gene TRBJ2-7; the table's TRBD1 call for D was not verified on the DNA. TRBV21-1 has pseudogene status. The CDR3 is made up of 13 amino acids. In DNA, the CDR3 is TGTGCCAGCAGCGGGGACAGCAACTACGAGCAGTACTTC. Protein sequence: CASSGDSNYEQYF.

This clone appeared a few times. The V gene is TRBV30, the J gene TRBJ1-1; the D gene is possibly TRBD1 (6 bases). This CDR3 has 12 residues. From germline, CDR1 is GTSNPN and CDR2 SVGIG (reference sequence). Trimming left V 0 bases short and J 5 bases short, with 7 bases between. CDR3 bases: TGTGCCTGGAGTGTAGGGGGAACTGAAGCTTTCTTT. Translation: CAWSVGGTEAFF.

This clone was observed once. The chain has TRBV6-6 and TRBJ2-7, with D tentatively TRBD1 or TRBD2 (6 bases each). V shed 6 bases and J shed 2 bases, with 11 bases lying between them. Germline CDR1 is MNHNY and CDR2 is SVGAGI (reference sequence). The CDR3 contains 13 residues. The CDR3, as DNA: TGTGCCAGCAGCGGGGGACATACCTACGAGCAGTACTTC. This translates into CASSGGHTYEQYF.

CDR3 sequence reads: CASRPGQANTGELFF. The DNA for the CDR3 is TGTGCCAGTAGACCGGGACAGGCGAACACCGGGGAGCTGTTTTTT. The chain links TRBV19 to TRBJ2-2, with TRBD1 identical over 8 bases. The CDR3 consists of 15 residues. Germline V lookup: CDR1 LNHDA, CDR2 SQIVND (reference sequence). V shed 6 bases and J 0 bases; nucleotides not matched to a gene: 3.

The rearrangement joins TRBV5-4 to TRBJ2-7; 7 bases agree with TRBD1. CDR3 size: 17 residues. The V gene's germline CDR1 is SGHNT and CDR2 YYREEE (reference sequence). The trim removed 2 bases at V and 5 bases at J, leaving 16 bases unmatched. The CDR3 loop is CASSFFLAGGSGNEQYF. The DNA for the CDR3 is TGTGCCAGCAGCTTCTTTCTTGCAGGGGGATCAGGGAACGAGCAGTACTTC.

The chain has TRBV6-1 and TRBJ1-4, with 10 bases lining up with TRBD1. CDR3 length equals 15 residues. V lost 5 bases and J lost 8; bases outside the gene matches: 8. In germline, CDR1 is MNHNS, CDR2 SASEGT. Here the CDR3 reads CASSRGGQGREKLFF. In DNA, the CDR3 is TGTGCCAGCAGTCGGGGGGGACAGGGGAGAGAAAAACTGTTTTTT.

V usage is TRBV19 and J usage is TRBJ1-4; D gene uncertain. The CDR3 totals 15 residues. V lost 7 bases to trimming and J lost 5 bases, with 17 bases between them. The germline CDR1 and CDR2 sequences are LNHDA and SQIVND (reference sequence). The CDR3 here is CASTARASGNEKLFF. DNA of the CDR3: TGTGCCAGTACCGCTCGGGCATCTGGAAATGAAAAACTGTTTTTT.

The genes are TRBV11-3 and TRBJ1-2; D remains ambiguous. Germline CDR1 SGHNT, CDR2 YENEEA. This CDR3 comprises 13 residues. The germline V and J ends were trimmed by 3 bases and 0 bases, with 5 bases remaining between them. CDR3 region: CASSLVANYGYTF. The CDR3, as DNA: TGTGCCAGCAGCTTGGTAGCTAACTATGGCTACACCTTC. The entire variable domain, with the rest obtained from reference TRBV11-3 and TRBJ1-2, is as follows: EAGVVQSPRYKIIEKKQPVAFWCNPISGHNTLYWYLQNLGQGPELLIRYENEEAVDDSQLPKDRFSAERLKGVDSTLKIQPAELGDSAVYLCASSLVANYGYTFGSGTRLTVV.

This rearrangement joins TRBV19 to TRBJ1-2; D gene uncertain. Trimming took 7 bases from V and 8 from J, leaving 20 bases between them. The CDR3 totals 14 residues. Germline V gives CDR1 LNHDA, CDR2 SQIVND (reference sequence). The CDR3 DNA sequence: TGTGCCAGTAACCCCGGGCCATCTCACTTCGGCTACACCTTC. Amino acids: CASNPGPSHFGYTF.

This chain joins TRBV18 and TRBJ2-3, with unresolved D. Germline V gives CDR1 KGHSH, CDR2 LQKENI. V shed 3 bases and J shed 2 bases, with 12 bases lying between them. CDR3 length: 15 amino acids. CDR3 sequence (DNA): TGTGCCAGCTCACCTTTTAGTACCAACACAGATACGCAGTATTTT. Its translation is CASSPFSTNTDTQYF.

The CDR3 sequence: CASSLGGAFSYGYTF. CDR3 bases: TGTGCCAGCAGTTTAGGGGGGGCATTTTCCTATGGCTACACCTTC. The chain combines TRBV28 with TRBJ1-2; D is perhaps TRBD1 (6 bases). Trimming stripped 2 bases from V and 4 bases from J, with 14 bases between. Germline V gives CDR1 MDHEN, CDR2 SYDVKM. CDR3 length: 15 residues.

The CDR3 loop reads CASISLQAGVAGELFF. Here the CDR3 DNA reads TGTGCCAGCATAAGTTTACAAGCGGGAGTTGCCGGGGAGCTGTTTTTT. The genes are TRBV27 and TRBJ2-2, with 8 bases identical to TRBD2. The germline CDR1 and CDR2 sequences are MNHEY and SMNVEV (reference sequence). The CDR3 is 16 residues long. Trimming at V came to 7 bases and at J to 6 bases, leaving 13 bases not matched to a gene.